This entry describes one T cell receptor beta chain. The data were taken from a study of blood T cell repertoires in COVID-19. Across the study: Material from acute and convalescent COVID-19 was sourced from the United States, Italy and Spain.

Only in-frame clones appear in the TCRdb table, and some are missing; sequencing was by immunoSEQ multiplex PCR. Here the sample spans 150,000 to 200,000 clones, around 83% being singletons. The sample was PBMCs or T cells enriched from blood (not recorded which). This clonotype originated in a woman in her thirties or forties in a cohort exposed to, infected with or recovered from COVID-19 (not recorded which).

The CDR3 is CASSLSQGGYEQYF. CDR3 DNA sequence: TGTGCCAGCAGCTTATCACAGGGGGGGTACGAGCAGTACTTC. The chain is built from TRBV13 and TRBJ2-7, with a tentative D call TRBD1 (8 bases). This CDR3 has 14 amino acids. Germline V gives CDR1 PRHDT, CDR2 FYEKMQ (reference sequence). V was clipped by 2 bases and J by 4 bases, with 12 bases between them.